These T cell receptor beta chains were read from a single sample in a study of blood T cell repertoires in COVID-19. Sequenced by immunoSEQ multiplex PCR; TCRdb stores in-frame clones only, minus some. The table lists almost 100,000 clones, more than 75% of them singletons. The sequenced sample consisted of peripheral blood. The receptors derive from a man aged 50-60 years with acute or convalescent COVID-19. The CDR3 runs from the conserved cysteine through the conserved F or W. D genes are given only for firm matches. Clone size appears in some rows only: once, few, many, or a class for an expanded clone.

d_call	v_call	j_call	clone_size	cdr3_aa
-	TRBV11-3	TRBJ2-1	-	CASSLDVGGYNEQFF
TRBD2	TRBV15	TRBJ2-7	-	CATSPRTGTSLEQYF
TRBD1	TRBV5-1	TRBJ2-2	-	CASSFNRGQGGELFF
-	TRBV18	TRBJ1-5	-	CASSPGTFSSNQPQHF
-	TRBV5-8	TRBJ2-1	-	CASSRGQPNEQFF
TRBD1	TRBV13	TRBJ2-7	-	CASSLEGQGSSYEQYF
TRBD1	TRBV16	TRBJ2-7	once	CASSRTGSSYEQYF
-	TRBV19	TRBJ2-3	-	CASSVRTRITTDTQYF
TRBD1	TRBV7-6	TRBJ2-2	-	CASSFGTGGGTGELFF
-	TRBV5-5	TRBJ1-5	-	CASSLLAGGQPQHF
-	TRBV2	TRBJ1-4	few	CASSDARAGDEKLFF